Below are 30 T cell receptor beta chains sequenced from a single sample in a study of blood T cell repertoires in COVID-19. Sequencing used immunoSEQ multiplex PCR; TCRdb keeps in-frame clones, though not all of them. Among 130,000 to 150,000 clones listed, around 84% were seen once. Material for sequencing was peripheral blood. These receptors were taken from a woman aged 45-65 years with acute or convalescent COVID-19.

The chain uses TRBV4-1 and TRBJ1-5, with D possibly being TRBD1 (5 bases). The CDR3 has 17 amino acids. V lost 0 bases to trimming and J lost 2 bases, with 14 bases between them. Germline-derived CDR1 and CDR2 are MGHRA and YSYEKL. CDR3 protein: CASSQEKGLEGNQPQHF. The DNA of the CDR3 is TGCGCCAGCAGCCAAGAGAAGGGGCTGGAAGGCAATCAGCCCCAGCATTTT.

The rearrangement uses TRBV18 and TRBJ1-1; D gene unclear. The CDR3 totals 14 residues. Looked up from germline, CDR1 is KGHSH and CDR2 is LQKENI. V dropped 6 bases and J dropped 10 bases, with 21 bases sitting between them. The chain's CDR3 is CASSNGGTLSRAFF. The CDR3, as DNA: TGTGCCAGCTCGAATGGAGGCACCCTATCTCGAGCTTTCTTT.

The rearrangement uses TRBV18 and TRBJ2-3; no clear D. From germline, CDR1 is KGHSH and CDR2 LQKENI. V dropped 2 bases and J dropped 6 bases, with 18 bases sitting between them. CDR3 length: 16 residues. The CDR3 region is CASSPNLEVLFDTQYF. The CDR3 region has the DNA TGTGCCAGCTCACCAAATCTAGAGGTACTCTTCGATACGCAGTATTTT.

This sequence joins TRBV19 and TRBJ2-3; tentatively, D is TRBD1 (5 bases). Germline V CDR1 and CDR2: LNHDA, SQIVND (reference sequence). V lost 9 bases, J lost 4 bases, and 11 bases lay in between. The CDR3 sequence is 12 residues long. This CDR3 is CASRQSPDTQYF. The CDR3 region has the DNA TGTGCCAGCAGACAGTCCCCAGATACGCAGTATTTT.

The chain couples TRBV7-8 to TRBJ1-1, with TRBD1 as a possible D gene (6 bases). Germline lookup yields CDR1 SGHVS and CDR2 FQNEAQ. The germline V and J ends were trimmed by 1 base and 5 bases, with 11 bases remaining between them. CDR3 length equals 14 residues. The chain's CDR3 is CASSLESRGTEAFF. CDR3 nucleotides: TGTGCCAGCAGCTTAGAGTCCAGGGGAACTGAAGCTTTCTTT. Full variable domain (missing parts from reference TRBV7-8 and TRBJ1-1): GAGVSQSPRYKVAKRGQDVALRCDPISGHVSLFWYQQALGQGPEFLTYFQNEAQLDKSGLPSDRFFAERPEGSVSTLKIQRTQQEDSAVYLCASSLESRGTEAFFGQGTRLTVV.

This chain joins TRBV11-3 and TRBJ2-5; D possibly corresponds to TRBD1 (5 bases). Germline V gene lookup returns CDR1 SGHNT and CDR2 YENEEA. The CDR3 has 16 residues. Trimming cost V 6 bases and J 4 bases, with 21 bases left between them. The CDR3 DNA follows: TGTGCCAGCAGTCTACATTCGACAGTTTTGGGAGAGACCCAGTACTTC. The encoded protein is CASSLHSTVLGETQYF.

The chain carries TRBV11-1 and TRBJ2-1; 8 bases agree with TRBD1. Germline lookup yields CDR1 SGHAT and CDR2 FQDESV (reference sequence). The CDR3 loop spans 14 amino acids. Losses at the gene ends were 7 bases for V and 10 bases for J; bases not matched to a gene: 12. CDR3 nucleotides: TGTGCCAGCACCGGACAGGGTGCGGGTTTGGAGCAGTTCTTC. It specifies CASTGQGAGLEQFF.

The V and J genes are TRBV9 and TRBJ2-2; 11 bases align to TRBD1. This CDR3 contains 16 residues. V was clipped by 6 bases and J by 0 bases; unmatched bases: 4. The V gene's germline CDR1 is SGDLS and CDR2 YYNGEE. The CDR3, as DNA: TGTGCCAGCACTCTGGGACAGGGGGCGAACACCGGGGAGCTGTTTTTT. Amino acid sequence: CASTLGQGANTGELFF.

The chain combines TRBV2 with TRBJ1-5; D is unresolved. The CDR3 totals 17 residues. CDR1 is SNHLY and CDR2 is FYNNEI in the germline V gene. V lost 1 base and J 3 bases, leaving 16 bases between the germline ends. CDR3 nucleotides: TGTGCCAGCAGTGAAGGTTCGGGCCGGGGTGCCAATCAGCCCCAGCATTTT. Its protein is CASSEGSGRGANQPQHF. Combining the CDR3 with reference TRBV2 and TRBJ1-5 gives the whole variable domain EPEVTQTPSHQVTQMGQEVILRCVPISNHLYFYWYRQILGQKVEFLVSFYNNEISEKSEIFDDQFSVERPDGSNFTLKIRSTKLEDSAMYFCASSEGSGRGANQPQHFGDGTRLSIL.

The chain carries TRBV9 and TRBJ2-1, with a possible D match to TRBD1 (5 bases). V dropped 6 bases and J dropped 4 bases, with 8 bases sitting between them. Per germline, CDR1 SGDLS and CDR2 YYNGEE. There are 12 residues in the CDR3. CDR3 DNA: TGTGCCAGCACAGACAGATACAATGAGCAGTTCTTC. Residues: CASTDRYNEQFF.

This clone was seen just once. The chain couples TRBV28 to TRBJ2-7; 10 bases are a match to TRBD2. With V trimmed by 5 bases and J by 3 bases, 7 bases remained unmatched. Germline lookup yields CDR1 MDHEN and CDR2 SYDVKM. The CDR3 has 15 residues. This CDR3 reads CASSLPTSGDYEQYF. The CDR3 DNA is TGTGCCAGCAGTCTTCCAACTAGCGGGGACTACGAGCAGTACTTC.

The chain recombines TRBV4-3 with TRBJ2-1; a possible D gene is TRBD2 (7 bases). V gave up 1 base and J gave up 8 bases, with 12 bases separating them. The CDR3 is 14 amino acids. CDR1 LGHNA and CDR2 YSLEER come from the germline V gene. CDR3 sequence (DNA): TGCGCCAGCAGCCAAGCTCGCGGGGGCGATGAGCAGTTCTTC. Translated: CASSQARGGDEQFF.

The CDR3 spells CATSSRTKMERETEAFF. CDR3 bases: TGTGCCACCAGCAGCCGTACGAAAATGGAGAGGGAAACTGAAGCTTTCTTT. This sequence joins TRBV15 and TRBJ1-1; D remains ambiguous. V lost 3 bases, J lost 5 bases, and 22 bases lay in between. The CDR3 loop spans 17 amino acids. Per the germline V gene, CDR1 is LNHNV and CDR2 is YYDKDF (reference sequence).

The genes are TRBV27 and TRBJ1-5; 7 bases are shared with TRBD1. Germline loops: CDR1 MNHEY, CDR2 SMNVEV (reference sequence). There are 13 residues in the CDR3. With 2 bases clipped from V and 6 bases from J, the junction kept 1 base outside the gene matches. The CDR3 DNA reads TGTGCCAGCAGTTTACAGGGGGGTCAGCCCCAGCATTTT. It translates to CASSLQGGQPQHF.

In this sample, this clone turned up once. The chain carries TRBV11-1 and TRBJ2-5; D ambiguous. Germline V gene lookup returns CDR1 SGHAT and CDR2 FQDESV (reference sequence). CDR3 size: 13 residues. The germline V and J ends were trimmed by 4 bases and 2 bases, with 8 bases remaining between them. The CDR3 sequence is CASSSQVQETQYF. The CDR3 DNA reads as TGTGCCAGCAGCTCCCAGGTTCAAGAGACCCAGTACTTC.

This rearrangement joins TRBV30 to TRBJ2-3; 12 bases fit TRBD2. The CDR3 has 15 amino acids. V lost 5 bases, J lost 3 bases, and 6 bases stayed unmatched. CDR1 and CDR2 from the germline V gene are GTSNPN and SVGIG (reference sequence). CDR3 DNA: TGTGCCTGGGTCCGACTAGCGGGGGAAACAGATACGCAGTATTTT. It codes for CAWVRLAGETDTQYF.

The V gene is TRBV28, the J gene TRBJ2-7, with a possible D match to TRBD2 (6 bases). Germline-derived CDR1 and CDR2 are MDHEN and SYDVKM. The CDR3 covers 14 residues. V was shortened by 8 bases and J by 3 bases, with 17 bases between the two germline ends. In nucleotides, the CDR3 is TGTGCCAGCTCCGGGAGCCCTAACGGCTACGAGCAGTACTTC. Translated: CASSGSPNGYEQYF.

The chain joins TRBV6-5 to TRBJ2-1, with D possibly being TRBD2 (5 bases). The germline CDR1 and CDR2 sequences are MNHEY and SVGAGI. CDR3 size: 14 residues. V gave up 2 bases and J gave up 7 bases, with 12 bases separating them. Here the CDR3 reads CASSYGLAGNEQFF. The CDR3 nucleotides read TGTGCCAGCAGTTACGGGCTAGCTGGAAATGAGCAGTTCTTC.

The chain joins TRBV2 to TRBJ1-1; D not certain. Trimming took 4 bases from V and 4 from J, leaving 13 bases between them. The V gene's germline CDR1 is SNHLY and CDR2 FYNNEI. This CDR3 is built from 14 residues. The CDR3 here is CASSGLQGSTEAFF. The CDR3 nucleotides are TGTGCCAGCAGTGGACTCCAAGGTAGCACTGAAGCTTTCTTT.

The chain has TRBV19 and TRBJ2-3; possible D gene TRBD2, 5 bases. From germline, CDR1 is LNHDA and CDR2 SQIVND (reference sequence). Deletions cut 1 base from V and 6 bases from J, with 11 bases between. The CDR3 runs 14 residues. The CDR3 region has the DNA TGTGCCAGTAGTATAGCCCGCGGGCGGGATACGCAGTATTTT. It specifies CASSIARGRDTQYF.

The chain combines TRBV7-9 with TRBJ2-5; 7 bases map to TRBD2. There are 17 residues in the CDR3. CDR1 and CDR2 (germline): SEHNR, FQNEAQ (reference sequence). The V and J ends lost 2 bases and 3 bases, in that order; junction bases with no gene match: 12. The CDR3 DNA is TGTGCCAGCAGCTTAACCCAGAGCGGGGCCAACAAAGAGACCCAGTACTTC. Its translation: CASSLTQSGANKETQYF.

The chain is built from TRBV9 and TRBJ1-5; D is uncertain. Deletions cut 4 bases from V and 0 bases from J, with 17 bases between. The CDR3 is 17 residues long. Germline CDR1 reads SGDLS; CDR2 reads YYNGEE. The CDR3 DNA reads TGTGCCAGCAGCCCCTTTGAGGGTACATATAGCAATCAGCCCCAGCATTTT. This codes for CASSPFEGTYSNQPQHF.

This clone was seen just once. This chain connects TRBV4-3 to TRBJ1-1; D perhaps matches TRBD1 (5 bases). Trimming pared 2 bases from V and 7 bases from J, leaving 14 bases between. The CDR3 length is 14 residues. Germline CDR1 is LGHNA and CDR2 is YSLEER. CDR3 nucleotides: TGCGCCAGCAGCCAACTGGGGGAGGGGCGTGAAGCTTTCTTT. Protein product: CASSQLGEGREAFF.

This clone was observed once. The chain combines TRBV5-1 with TRBJ2-3; D ambiguous. Germline V gene sequence: CDR1 SGHRS, CDR2 YFSETQ. Trimming shortened V by 5 bases and J by 2 bases, and 9 bases separated the two germline ends. CDR3 length: 13 amino acids. Here the CDR3 DNA reads TGCGCCAGCAGTGTACAGCCCACAGATACGCAGTATTTT. Its translation is CASSVQPTDTQYF. The variable domain in full, completed from reference TRBV5-1 and TRBJ2-3, reads KAGVTQTPRYLIKTRGQQVTLSCSPISGHRSVSWYQQTPGQGLQFLFEYFSETQRNKGNFPGRFSGRQFSNSRSEMNVSTLELGDSALYLCASSVQPTDTQYFGPGTRLTVL.

The table lists this clone with a few counts. The chain links TRBV27 to TRBJ2-2, with 11 positions matching TRBD2. CDR1 MNHEY and CDR2 SMNVEV come from the germline V gene (reference sequence). The CDR3 sequence is 16 residues long. V shed 6 bases, J shed 4 bases, and the junction held 7 bases outside the gene matches. The CDR3 DNA is TGTGCCAGCAGGCAACTAGCGGGGGCCGGCACCGGGGAGCTGTTTTTT. Residues: CASRQLAGAGTGELFF.

The gene calls are TRBV5-1 and TRBJ1-4, with 9 bases that match TRBD1. Trimming at V came to 0 bases and at J to 10 bases, leaving 7 bases not matched to a gene. This CDR3 comprises 15 residues. The germline CDR1 and CDR2 sequences are SGHRS and YFSETQ. The DNA of the CDR3 is TGCGCCAGCAGCTTGGGGGGACAGGGTACTGGAAAACTGTTTTTT. It translates to CASSLGGQGTGKLFF.

The rearrangement links TRBV6-6 to TRBJ2-5; D gene ambiguous. Germline V gene data show CDR1 as MNHNY and CDR2 as SVGAGI (reference sequence). CDR3 length: 12 residues. CDR3 DNA: TGTGGGAGCACAAGTTACCAAGAGACCCAGTACTTC. Translated: CGSTSYQETQYF.

CDR3 sequence: CASSYTDREQYF. As DNA, the CDR3 is TGTGCCAGCAGCTATACAGACAGAGAGCAGTACTTC. The rearrangement joins TRBV2 to TRBJ2-7; tentatively, D is TRBD1 (5 bases). Germline V lookup: CDR1 SNHLY, CDR2 FYNNEI. With 6 bases removed from V and 7 bases from J, the gap between germline ends came to 13 bases. The CDR3 is made up of 12 amino acids.

The rearrangement uses TRBV3-1 (or the pseudogene TRBV3-2) and TRBJ1-2; 8 bases are shared with TRBD1. The germline V gene has CDR1 LGHDT and CDR2 YNNKEL (reference sequence). J gave up 4 bases and V 4 bases, and 8 bases lay outside the gene matches. The CDR3 loop spans 15 amino acids. The CDR3 protein is CASSPITGGAYGYTF. The CDR3 bases are TGTGCCAGCAGCCCGATCACAGGGGGGGCCTATGGCTACACCTTC.

The chain employs TRBV7-3 and TRBJ2-5; 7 bases align to TRBD1. V lost 2 bases and J lost 5; bases outside the gene matches: 2. Germline values: CDR1 SGHTA, CDR2 FQGTGA. The CDR3 runs to 13 residues. As DNA, the CDR3 is TGTGCCAGCAGCTTAGACAGGGCGGAGACCCAGTACTTC. This translates into CASSLDRAETQYF.